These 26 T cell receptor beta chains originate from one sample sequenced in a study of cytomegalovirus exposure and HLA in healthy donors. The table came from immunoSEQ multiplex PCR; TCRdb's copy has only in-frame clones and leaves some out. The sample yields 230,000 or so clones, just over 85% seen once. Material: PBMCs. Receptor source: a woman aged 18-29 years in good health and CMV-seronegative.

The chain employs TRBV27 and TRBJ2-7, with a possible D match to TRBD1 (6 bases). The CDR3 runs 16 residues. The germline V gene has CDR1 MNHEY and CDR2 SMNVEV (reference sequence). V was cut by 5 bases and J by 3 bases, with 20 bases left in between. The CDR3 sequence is CASSHQPGDRSYEQYF. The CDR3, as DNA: TGTGCCAGCAGTCATCAACCAGGAGACAGGAGCTACGAGCAGTACTTC.

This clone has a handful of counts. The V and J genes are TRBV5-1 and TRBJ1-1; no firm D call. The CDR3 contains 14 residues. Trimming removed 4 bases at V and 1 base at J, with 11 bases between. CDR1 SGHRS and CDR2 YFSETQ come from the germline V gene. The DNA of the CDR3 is TGCGCCAGCAGCCTGGAGACACCGAACACTGAAGCTTTCTTT. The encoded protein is CASSLETPNTEAFF.

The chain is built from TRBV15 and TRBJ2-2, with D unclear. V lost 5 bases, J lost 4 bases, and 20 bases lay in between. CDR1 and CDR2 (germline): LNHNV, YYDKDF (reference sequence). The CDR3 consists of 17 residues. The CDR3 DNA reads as TGTGCCACCAGCCCAAGCAAGGCTAGTGATGGCACCGGGGAGCTGTTTTTT. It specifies CATSPSKASDGTGELFF.

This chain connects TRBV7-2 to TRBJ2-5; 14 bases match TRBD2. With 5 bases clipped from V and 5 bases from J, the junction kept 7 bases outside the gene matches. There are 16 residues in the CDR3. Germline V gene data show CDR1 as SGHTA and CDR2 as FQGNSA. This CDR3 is CASSPRLAGGRETQYF. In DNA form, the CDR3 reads TGTGCCAGCAGCCCCCGACTAGCGGGGGGGAGGGAGACCCAGTACTTC.

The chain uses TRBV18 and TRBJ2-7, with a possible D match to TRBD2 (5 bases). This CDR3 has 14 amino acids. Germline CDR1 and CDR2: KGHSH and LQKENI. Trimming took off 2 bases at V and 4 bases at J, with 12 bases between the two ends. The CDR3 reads CASSPAGVGYEQYF. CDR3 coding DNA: TGTGCCAGCTCACCAGCCGGGGTGGGGTACGAGCAGTACTTC. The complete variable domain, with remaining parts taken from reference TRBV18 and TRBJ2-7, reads NAGVMQNPRHLVRRRGQEARLRCSPMKGHSHVYWYRQLPEEGLKFMVYLQKENIIDESGMPKERFSAEFPKEGPSILRIQQVVRGDSAAYFCASSPAGVGYEQYFGPGTRLTVT.

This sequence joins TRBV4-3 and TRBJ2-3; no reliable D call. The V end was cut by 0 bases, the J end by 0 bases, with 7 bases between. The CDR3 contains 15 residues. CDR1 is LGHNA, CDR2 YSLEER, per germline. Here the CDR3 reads CASSQDGRSTDTQYF. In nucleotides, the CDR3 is TGCGCCAGCAGCCAAGATGGCAGAAGCACAGATACGCAGTATTTT.

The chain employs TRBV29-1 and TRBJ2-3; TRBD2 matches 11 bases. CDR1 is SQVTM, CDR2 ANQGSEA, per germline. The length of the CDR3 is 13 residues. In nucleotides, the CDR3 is TGCAGTGCGACTAGCGGGACGACAGATACGCAGTATTTT. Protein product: CSATSGTTDTQYF.

The CDR3 DNA follows: TGTGCCAGCAGCTCGGACAGGGGGCGCGTGACAGATACGCAGTATTTT. Residues: CASSSDRGRVTDTQYF. V usage is TRBV5-6 and J usage is TRBJ2-3, with 11 bases that match TRBD1. J lost 3 bases, V lost 3 bases, and 6 bases had no gene match. This CDR3 is built from 16 residues. In germline, CDR1 is SGHDT, CDR2 YYEEEE.

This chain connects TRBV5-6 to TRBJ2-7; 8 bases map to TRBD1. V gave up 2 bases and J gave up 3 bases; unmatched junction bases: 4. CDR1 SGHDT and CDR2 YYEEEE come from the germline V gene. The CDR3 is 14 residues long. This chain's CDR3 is CASSFRGLRYEQYF. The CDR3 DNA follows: TGTGCCAGCAGCTTCAGGGGGCTTCGCTACGAGCAGTACTTC.

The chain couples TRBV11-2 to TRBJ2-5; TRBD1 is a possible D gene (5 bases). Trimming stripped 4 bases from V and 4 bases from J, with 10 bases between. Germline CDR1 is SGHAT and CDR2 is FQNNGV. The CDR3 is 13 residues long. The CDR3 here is CASSSTAVETQYF. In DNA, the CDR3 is TGTGCCAGCAGCTCGACAGCCGTAGAGACCCAGTACTTC.

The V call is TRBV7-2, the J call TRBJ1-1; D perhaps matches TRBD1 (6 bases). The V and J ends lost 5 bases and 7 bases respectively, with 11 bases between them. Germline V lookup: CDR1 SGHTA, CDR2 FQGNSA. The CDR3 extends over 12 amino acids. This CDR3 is CASSRNRVEAFF. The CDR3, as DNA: TGTGCCAGCAGCCGGAACAGGGTTGAAGCTTTCTTT.

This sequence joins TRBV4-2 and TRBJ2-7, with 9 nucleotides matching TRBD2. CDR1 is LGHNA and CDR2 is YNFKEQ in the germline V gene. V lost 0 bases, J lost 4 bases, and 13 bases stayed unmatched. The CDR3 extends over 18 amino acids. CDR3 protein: CASSQEMVAGEVGYEQYF. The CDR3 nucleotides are TGTGCCAGCAGCCAAGAAATGGTAGCGGGAGAGGTTGGGTACGAGCAGTACTTC.

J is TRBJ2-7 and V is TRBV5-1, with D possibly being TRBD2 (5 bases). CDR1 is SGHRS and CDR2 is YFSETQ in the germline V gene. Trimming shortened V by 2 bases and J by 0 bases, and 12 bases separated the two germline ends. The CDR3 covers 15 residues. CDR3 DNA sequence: TGCGCCAGCAGCTTATTCTCAGGAGGCTCCTACGAGCAGTACTTC. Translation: CASSLFSGGSYEQYF.

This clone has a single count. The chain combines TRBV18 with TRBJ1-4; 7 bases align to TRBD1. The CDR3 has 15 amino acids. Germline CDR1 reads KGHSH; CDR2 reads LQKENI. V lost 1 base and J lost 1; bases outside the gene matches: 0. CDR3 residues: CASSPRDRTNEKLFF. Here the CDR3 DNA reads TGTGCCAGCTCACCACGGGACAGAACTAATGAAAAACTGTTTTTT.

The CDR3 DNA sequence: TGTGCCAGCTGGACTAGCGGGTCAGATACGCAGTATTTT. This translates into CASWTSGSDTQYF. This chain joins TRBV2 and TRBJ2-3; 11 nucleotides line up with TRBD2. The germline gives CDR1 SNHLY, CDR2 FYNNEI. J gave up 4 bases and V 8 bases, and 2 bases lay outside the gene matches. The CDR3 sequence is 13 residues long.

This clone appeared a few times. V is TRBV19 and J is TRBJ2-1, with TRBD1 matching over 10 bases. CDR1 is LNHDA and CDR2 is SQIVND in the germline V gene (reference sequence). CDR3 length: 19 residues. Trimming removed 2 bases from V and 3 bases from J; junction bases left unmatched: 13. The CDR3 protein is CASSIRDHLTGGDYNEQFF. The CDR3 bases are TGTGCCAGTAGTATACGAGACCACCTGACAGGGGGCGACTACAATGAGCAGTTCTTC.

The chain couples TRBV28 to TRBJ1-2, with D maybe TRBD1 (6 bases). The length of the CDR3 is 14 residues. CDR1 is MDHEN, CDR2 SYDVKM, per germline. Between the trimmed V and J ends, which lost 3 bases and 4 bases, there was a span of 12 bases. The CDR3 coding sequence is TGTGCCAGCAGTTTCGCCAGGGGTGCCTATGGCTACACCTTC. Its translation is CASSFARGAYGYTF.

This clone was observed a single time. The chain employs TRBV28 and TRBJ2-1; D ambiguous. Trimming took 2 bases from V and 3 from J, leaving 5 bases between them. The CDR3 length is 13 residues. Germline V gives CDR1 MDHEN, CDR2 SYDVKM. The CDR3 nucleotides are TGTGCCAGCAGTTTACCCGGCTACAATGAGCAGTTCTTC. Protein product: CASSLPGYNEQFF.

In DNA form, the CDR3 reads TGTGCCACCAGCAGAGATCCGGTCGGACAGGGGGCCCAGGGAACCATATATTTT. Translating gives CATSRDPVGQGAQGTIYF. The chain combines TRBV15 with TRBJ1-3; 11 nucleotides line up with TRBD1. Germline CDR1 is LNHNV and CDR2 is YYDKDF (reference sequence). The CDR3 spans 18 residues. The J segment lost 10 bases and the V segment lost 0 bases, leaving 14 bases of the junction unmatched.

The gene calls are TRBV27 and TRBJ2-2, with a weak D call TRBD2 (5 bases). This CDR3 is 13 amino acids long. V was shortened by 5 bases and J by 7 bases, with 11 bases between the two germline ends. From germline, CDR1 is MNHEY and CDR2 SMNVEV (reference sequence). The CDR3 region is CASSIGLFGELFF. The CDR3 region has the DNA TGTGCCAGCAGTATTGGACTGTTCGGGGAGCTGTTTTTT.

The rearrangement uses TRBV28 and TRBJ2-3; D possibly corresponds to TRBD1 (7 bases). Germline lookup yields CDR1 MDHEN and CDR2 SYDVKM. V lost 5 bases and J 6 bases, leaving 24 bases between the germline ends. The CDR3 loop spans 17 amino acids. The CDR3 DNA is TGTGCCAGCAGTCGGGGGTTGTTGGGACAGACTAGGGATACGCAGTATTTT. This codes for CASSRGLLGQTRDTQYF.

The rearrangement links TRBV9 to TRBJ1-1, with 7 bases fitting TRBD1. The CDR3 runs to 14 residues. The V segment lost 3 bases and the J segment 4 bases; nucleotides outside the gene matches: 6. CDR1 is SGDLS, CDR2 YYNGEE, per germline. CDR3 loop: CASSAAGGITEAFF. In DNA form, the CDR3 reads TGTGCCAGCAGCGCCGCAGGGGGGATCACTGAAGCTTTCTTT.

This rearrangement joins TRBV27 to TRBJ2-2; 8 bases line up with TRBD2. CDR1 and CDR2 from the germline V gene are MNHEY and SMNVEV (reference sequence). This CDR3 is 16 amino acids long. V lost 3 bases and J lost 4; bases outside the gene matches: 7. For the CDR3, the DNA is TGTGCCAGCAGTTTCGGGCGGGAGGTAATCACCGGGGAGCTGTTTTTT. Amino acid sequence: CASSFGREVITGELFF.

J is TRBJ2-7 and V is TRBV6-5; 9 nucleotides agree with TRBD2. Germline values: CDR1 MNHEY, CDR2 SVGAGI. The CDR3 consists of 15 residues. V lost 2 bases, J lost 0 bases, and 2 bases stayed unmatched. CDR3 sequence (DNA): TGTGCCAGCAGTTACGGCGGGGGGGACTCCTACGAGCAGTACTTC. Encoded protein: CASSYGGGDSYEQYF.

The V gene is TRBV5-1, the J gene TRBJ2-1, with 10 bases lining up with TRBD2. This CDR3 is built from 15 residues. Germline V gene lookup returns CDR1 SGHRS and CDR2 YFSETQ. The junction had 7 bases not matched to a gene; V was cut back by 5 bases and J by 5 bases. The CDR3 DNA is TGCGCCAGCAGTATCTGGACTAGCGGTAACAATGAGCAGTTCTTC. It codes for CASSIWTSGNNEQFF.

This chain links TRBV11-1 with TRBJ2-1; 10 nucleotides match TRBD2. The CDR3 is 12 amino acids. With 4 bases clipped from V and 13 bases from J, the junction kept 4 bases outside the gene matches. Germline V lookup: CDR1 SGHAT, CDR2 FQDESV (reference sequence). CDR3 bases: TGTGCCAGCAGCTCACTAGCGGGACCCCAGTTCTTC. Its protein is CASSSLAGPQFF.